These 7 T cell receptor beta chains were sequenced from one sample in a study of T-cell reconstitution after alpha-beta-depleted transplantation in children. Unique molecular identifiers were incorporated into the prepared TCRbeta library. TCRdb re-called the PCR reads through MiXCR, storing one row per CDR3 protein. The data contain about 78,000 distinct CDR3 sequences, 13% to 15% of them singletons. Sequenced here: PBMCs, mostly from graft donor cells, sampled 180 days after TCRalphabeta/CD19-depleted stem cell transplant. These receptors were taken from a male patient between 2 and 15 years old who had a stem cell transplant for acute lymphoblastic leukemia, so the T cells may come from the graft donor.

The rearrangement uses TRBV30 and TRBJ2-5, with a possible D match to TRBD2 (6 bases). The CDR3 totals 13 residues. CDR1 and CDR2 from the germline V gene are GTSNPN and SVGIG (reference sequence). The V gene lost 2 bases and the J gene lost 1 base, with 8 bases spanning the gap. This CDR3 reads CAWSLALQETQYF. CDR3 nucleotide sequence: TGTGCCTGGAGTCTAGCGCTCCAAGAGACCCAGTACTTC.

This chain uses TRBV19 with TRBJ2-7, with a tentative D call TRBD1 (6 bases). The germline gives CDR1 LNHDA, CDR2 SQIVND (reference sequence). The CDR3 has 15 residues. V lost 6 bases and J lost 1, with 16 bases in between. The CDR3 bases are TGTGCCAGTAGGAAGACCGGGACACATTCCTACGAGCAGTACTTC. It is translated as CASRKTGTHSYEQYF.

This clonotype was picked up a small number of times. The chain combines TRBV7-2 with TRBJ2-5; D unresolved. Per germline, CDR1 SGHTA and CDR2 FQGNSA. Trimming pared 5 bases from V and 2 bases from J, leaving 6 bases between. This CDR3 region has 12 residues. In nucleotides, the CDR3 is TGTGCCAGCAGCGGGGTACAAGAGACCCAGTACTTC. Translating it yields CASSGVQETQYF.

The genes are TRBV20-1 and TRBJ1-1; the D gene is possibly TRBD1 (6 bases). Looked up from germline, CDR1 is DFQATT and CDR2 is SNEGSKA (reference sequence). V was shortened by 5 bases and J by 2 bases, with 9 bases between the two germline ends. The CDR3 loop spans 12 amino acids. The DNA of the CDR3 is TGCAGTGCTCGGACAGTTAACACTGAAGCTTTCTTT. This encodes CSARTVNTEAFF.

This rearrangement joins TRBV7-2 to TRBJ2-7; TRBD1 matches at 11 bases. The V gene end was trimmed by 2 bases and the J gene end by 3 bases; junction bases not matched to a gene: 6. The CDR3 loop spans 16 amino acids. The germline V gene has CDR1 SGHTA and CDR2 FQGNSA. The DNA for the CDR3 is TGTGCCAGCAGCTTATTTTGGGGGACAGGGGGCTACGAGCAGTACTTC. Translated, it gives CASSLFWGTGGYEQYF.

This clonotype was observed a few times. The V and J genes are TRBV20-1 and TRBJ1-3; the D gene is possibly TRBD1 (6 bases). Germline V gene lookup returns CDR1 DFQATT and CDR2 SNEGSKA (reference sequence). Trimming cost V 4 bases and J 4 bases, with 14 bases left between them. CDR3 length equals 14 residues. The CDR3 is CSAIYGGGGNTIYF. DNA for the CDR3: TGCAGTGCTATCTACGGGGGGGGCGGAAACACCATATATTTT.

This clonotype occurred a few times. The chain combines TRBV7-2 with TRBJ1-5; TRBD1 matches 10 bases. CDR3 length: 15 residues. Looked up from germline, CDR1 is SGHTA and CDR2 is FQGNSA. V lost 5 bases to trimming and J lost 2 bases; unmatched junction nucleotides: 3. The CDR3 region is CASSGDRGGNQPQHF. Written as DNA, the CDR3 is TGTGCCAGCAGCGGGGACAGGGGAGGCAATCAGCCCCAGCATTTT. Variable domain in full (rest from reference TRBV7-2 and TRBJ1-5): GAGVSQSPSNKVTEKGKDVELRCDPISGHTALYWYRQSLGQGLEFLIYFQGNSAPDKSGLPSDRFSAERTGGSVSTLTIQRTQQEDSAVYLCASSGDRGGNQPQHFGDGTRLSIL.